These 12 T cell receptor beta chains originate from one sample sequenced in a study of blood T cell repertoires in COVID-19. Profiled with immunoSEQ multiplex PCR; TCRdb holds only in-frame clones, not every one. Among 220,000 or so clones listed, about 86% were seen once. What was sequenced was peripheral blood. These receptor sequences come from a woman aged 45-65 years with COVID-19, enrolled during active disease.

The genes are TRBV19 and TRBJ2-3; weak D call: TRBD2 (5 bases). Germline lookup yields CDR1 LNHDA and CDR2 SQIVND (reference sequence). CDR3 length equals 15 residues. The ends were cut back, 0 bases at V and 4 bases at J, with 11 bases in the middle. The CDR3, as DNA: TGTGCCAGTAGTATAGACGGGGTCGGGGCAGATACGCAGTATTTT. Amino acid sequence: CASSIDGVGADTQYF.

The CDR3 region is CASSLGFRDTQYF. DNA for the CDR3: TGTGCCAGCAGCTTAGGGTTCAGGGATACGCAGTATTTT. The rearrangement links TRBV11-2 to TRBJ2-3; D not resolved. Germline values: CDR1 SGHAT, CDR2 FQNNGV. The V and J ends lost 1 base and 6 bases respectively, with 8 bases between them. The CDR3 is made up of 13 amino acids.

This clone was observed a few times. This chain connects TRBV5-6 to TRBJ2-3; TRBD2 matches at 10 bases. This CDR3 spans 16 amino acids. The V gene's germline CDR1 is SGHDT and CDR2 YYEEEE. V was pared by 3 bases and J by 4 bases, with 8 bases of the junction left unmatched. For the CDR3, the DNA is TGTGCCAGCAGCTGGAACTTAGCGGGGGGAGCAGATACGCAGTATTTT. Protein sequence: CASSWNLAGGADTQYF.

The gene calls are TRBV5-1 and TRBJ1-1; tentative D call: TRBD1 (5 bases). The V and J ends lost 0 bases and 4 bases respectively, with 13 bases between them. The CDR3 runs to 15 residues. CDR1 is SGHRS, CDR2 YFSETQ, per germline. CDR3 loop: CASSLGSPRGTEAFF. In nucleotides, the CDR3 is TGCGCCAGCAGCTTGGGGTCTCCAAGGGGCACTGAAGCTTTCTTT.

The V call is TRBV7-2, the J call TRBJ2-7; D possibly corresponds to TRBD2 (6 bases). The germline V and J ends were trimmed by 3 bases and 5 bases, with 14 bases remaining between them. The CDR3 contains 14 residues. Germline CDR1 and CDR2: SGHTA and FQGNSA. The CDR3 DNA is TGTGCCAGCAGCTTTCCTGGGGGGTCCAACGAGCAGTACTTC. Its translation is CASSFPGGSNEQYF.

V usage is TRBV19 and J usage is TRBJ1-5; 10 nucleotides align to TRBD1. CDR3 length: 15 residues. Germline values: CDR1 LNHDA, CDR2 SQIVND (reference sequence). V was clipped by 4 bases and J by 4 bases; unmatched bases: 4. The CDR3 nucleotides read TGTGCCAGTAGTAGAGGGACAGGGGAAAATCAGCCCCAGCATTTT. Its protein is CASSRGTGENQPQHF.

This clone was seen only once. The chain joins TRBV30 to TRBJ1-2, with a tentative D call TRBD1 (5 bases). V dropped 7 bases and J dropped 5 bases, with 14 bases sitting between them. CDR1 and CDR2 from the germline V gene are GTSNPN and SVGIG (reference sequence). The CDR3 is 12 residues long. The CDR3 is CASLGAYYGYTF. The CDR3 bases are TGTGCCTCCCTAGGGGCTTATTATGGCTACACCTTC. The entire variable domain, with the rest obtained from reference TRBV30 and TRBJ1-2, is as follows: SQTIHQWPATLVQPVGSPLSLECTVEGTSNPNLYWYRQAAGRGLQLLFYSVGIGQISSEVPQNLSASRPQDRQFILSSKKLLLSDSGFYLCASLGAYYGYTFGSGTRLTVV.

The chain joins TRBV10-3 to TRBJ2-7, with 7 bases lining up with TRBD2. Germline CDR1 reads ENHRY; CDR2 reads SYGVKD. After removal of 2 bases from V and 6 bases from J, the junction contained 4 bases not matched to a gene. This CDR3 has 13 amino acids. The chain's CDR3 is CAISETGEGEQYV. The CDR3, as DNA: TGTGCCATCAGTGAGACCGGGGAGGGCGAGCAGTACGTC.

The CDR3 nucleotides are TGTGCCAGCAGCCAGGCTAGACCCGGGACTAGTTCCCCGACGCAGTATTTT. This encodes CASSQARPGTSSPTQYF. The chain links TRBV6-2 or TRBV6-3 to TRBJ2-3, with 8 bases that match TRBD2. Germline trimming cut 6 bases from V and 9 bases from J; bases unmatched to any gene: 20. This CDR3 has 17 amino acids. CDR1 and CDR2 from the germline V gene are MNHEY and SVGEGT.

CDR3 in DNA: TGTGCCAGCAGCGCTAGGAGGACGGGGGGGCCGAGCAATGAGCAGTTCTTC. This translates into CASSARRTGGPSNEQFF. The chain joins TRBV7-8 to TRBJ2-1, with TRBD2 identical over 8 bases. The CDR3 loop spans 17 amino acids. Germline CDR1 is SGHVS and CDR2 is FQNEAQ. After removal of 5 bases from V and 6 bases from J, the junction contained 15 bases not matched to a gene.

The chain is built from TRBV10-1 and TRBJ2-7; TRBD1 aligns across 9 bases. The germline V gene has CDR1 WNHNN and CDR2 SYGVQD (reference sequence). V trimming: 11 bases; J trimming: 4 bases; junction bases outside the gene matches: 9. The CDR3 has 13 residues. The CDR3 coding sequence is TGCGCCGACCAAACAGGGGGCTCGTACGAGCAGTACTTC. Amino acid sequence: CADQTGGSYEQYF.

The V gene is TRBV9, the J gene TRBJ2-3; D is ambiguous. Trimming stripped 4 bases from V and 0 bases from J, with 9 bases between. The CDR3 covers 14 residues. Germline CDR1 reads SGDLS; CDR2 reads YYNGEE. CDR3 sequence: CASSPLVSTDTQYF. The CDR3 DNA reads TGTGCCAGCAGCCCCTTAGTGAGCACAGATACGCAGTATTTT.